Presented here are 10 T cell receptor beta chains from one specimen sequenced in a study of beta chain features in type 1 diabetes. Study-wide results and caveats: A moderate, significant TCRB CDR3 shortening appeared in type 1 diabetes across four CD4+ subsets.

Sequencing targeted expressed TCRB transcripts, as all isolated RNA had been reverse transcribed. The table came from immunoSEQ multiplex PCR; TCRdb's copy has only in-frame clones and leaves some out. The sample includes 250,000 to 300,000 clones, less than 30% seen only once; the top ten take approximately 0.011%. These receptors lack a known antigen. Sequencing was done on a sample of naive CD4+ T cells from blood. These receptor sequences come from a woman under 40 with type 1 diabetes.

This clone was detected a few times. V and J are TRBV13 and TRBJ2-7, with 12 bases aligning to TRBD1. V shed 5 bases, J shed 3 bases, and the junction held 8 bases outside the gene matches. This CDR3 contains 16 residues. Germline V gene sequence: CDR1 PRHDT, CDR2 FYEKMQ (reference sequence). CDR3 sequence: CASSGTGTGGIYEQYF. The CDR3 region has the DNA TGTGCCAGCAGCGGGACCGGGACAGGGGGCATCTACGAGCAGTACTTC.

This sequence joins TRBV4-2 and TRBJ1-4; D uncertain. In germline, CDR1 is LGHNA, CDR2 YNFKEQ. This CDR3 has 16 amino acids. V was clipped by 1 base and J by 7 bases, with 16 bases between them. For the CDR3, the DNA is TGTGCCAGCAGCCAAGGAAAGACCGGAGCGGGTGAAAAACTGTTTTTT. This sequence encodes CASSQGKTGAGEKLFF.

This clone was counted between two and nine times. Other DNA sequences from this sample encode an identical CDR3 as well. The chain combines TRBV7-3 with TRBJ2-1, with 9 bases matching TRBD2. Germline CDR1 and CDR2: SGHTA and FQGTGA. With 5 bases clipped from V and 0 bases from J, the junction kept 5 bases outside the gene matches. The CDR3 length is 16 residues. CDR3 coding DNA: TGTGCCAGCAGCCCCCTAGCGGGGAGCTCCTACAATGAGCAGTTCTTC. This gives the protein CASSPLAGSSYNEQFF.

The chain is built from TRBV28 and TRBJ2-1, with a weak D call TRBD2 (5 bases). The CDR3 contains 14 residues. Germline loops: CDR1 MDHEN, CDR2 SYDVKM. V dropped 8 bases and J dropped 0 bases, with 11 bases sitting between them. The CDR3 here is CASAGGYSYNEQFF. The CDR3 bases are TGTGCCAGCGCCGGCGGGTACTCCTACAATGAGCAGTTCTTC.

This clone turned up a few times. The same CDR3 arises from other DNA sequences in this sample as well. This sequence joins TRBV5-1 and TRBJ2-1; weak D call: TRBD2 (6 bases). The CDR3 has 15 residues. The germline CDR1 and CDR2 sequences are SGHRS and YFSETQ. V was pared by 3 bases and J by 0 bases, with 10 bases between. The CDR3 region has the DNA TGCGCCAGCAGCTCACTAGCAGGCTCCTACAATGAGCAGTTCTTC. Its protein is CASSSLAGSYNEQFF. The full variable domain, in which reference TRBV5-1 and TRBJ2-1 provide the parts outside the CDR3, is KAGVTQTPRYLIKTRGQQVTLSCSPISGHRSVSWYQQTPGQGLQFLFEYFSETQRNKGNFPGRFSGRQFSNSRSEMNVSTLELGDSALYLCASSSLAGSYNEQFFGPGTRLTVL.

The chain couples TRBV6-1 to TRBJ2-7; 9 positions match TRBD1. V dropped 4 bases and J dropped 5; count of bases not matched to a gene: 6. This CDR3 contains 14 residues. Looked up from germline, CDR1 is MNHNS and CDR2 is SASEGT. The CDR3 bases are TGTGCCAGCAGTGGGGACAGGGCGTGGAACGAGCAGTACTTC. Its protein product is CASSGDRAWNEQYF.

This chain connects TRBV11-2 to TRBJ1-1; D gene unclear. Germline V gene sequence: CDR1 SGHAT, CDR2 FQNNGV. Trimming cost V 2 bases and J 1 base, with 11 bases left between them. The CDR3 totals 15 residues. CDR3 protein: CASSLRSGSNTEAFF. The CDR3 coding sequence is TGTGCCAGCAGCTTACGAAGCGGATCGAACACTGAAGCTTTCTTT.

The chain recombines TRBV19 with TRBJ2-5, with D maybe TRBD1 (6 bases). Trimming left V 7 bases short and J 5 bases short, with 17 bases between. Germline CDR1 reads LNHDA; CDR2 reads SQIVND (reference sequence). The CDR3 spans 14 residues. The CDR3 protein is CASTPGGQWETQYF. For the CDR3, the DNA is TGTGCCAGTACCCCGGGTGGACAGTGGGAGACCCAGTACTTC.

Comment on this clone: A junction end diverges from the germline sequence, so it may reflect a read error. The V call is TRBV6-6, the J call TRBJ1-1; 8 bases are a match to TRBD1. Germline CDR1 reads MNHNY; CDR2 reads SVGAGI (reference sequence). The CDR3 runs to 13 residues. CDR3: CASSQTGVPQYLF. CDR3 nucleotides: TGTGCCAGCAGTCAGACAGGGGTCCCTCAGTACCTCTTT.

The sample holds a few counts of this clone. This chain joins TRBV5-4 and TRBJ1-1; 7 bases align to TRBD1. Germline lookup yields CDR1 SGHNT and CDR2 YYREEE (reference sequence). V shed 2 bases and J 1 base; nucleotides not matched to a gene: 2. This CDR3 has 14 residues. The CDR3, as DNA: TGTGCCAGCAGCTTAGACAGGGCGAACACTGAAGCTTTCTTT. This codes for CASSLDRANTEAFF. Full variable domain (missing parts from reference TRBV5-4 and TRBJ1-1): ETGVTQSPTHLIKTRGQQVTLRCSSQSGHNTVSWYQQALGQGPQFIFQYYREEENGRGNFPPRFSGLQFPNYSSELNVNALELDDSALYLCASSLDRANTEAFFGQGTRLTVV.